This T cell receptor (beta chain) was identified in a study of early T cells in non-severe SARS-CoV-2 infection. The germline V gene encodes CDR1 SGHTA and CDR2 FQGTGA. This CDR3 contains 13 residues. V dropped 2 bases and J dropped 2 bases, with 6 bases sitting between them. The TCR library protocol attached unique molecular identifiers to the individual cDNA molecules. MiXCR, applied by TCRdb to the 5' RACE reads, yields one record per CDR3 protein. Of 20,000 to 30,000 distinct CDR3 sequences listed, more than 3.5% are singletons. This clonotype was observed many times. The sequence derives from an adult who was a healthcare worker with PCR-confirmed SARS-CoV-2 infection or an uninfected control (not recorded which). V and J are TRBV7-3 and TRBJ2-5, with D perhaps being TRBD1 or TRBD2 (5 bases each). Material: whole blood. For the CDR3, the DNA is TGTGCCAGCAGCTTAGGGGGACAAGAGACCCAGTACTTC. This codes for CASSLGGQETQYF.